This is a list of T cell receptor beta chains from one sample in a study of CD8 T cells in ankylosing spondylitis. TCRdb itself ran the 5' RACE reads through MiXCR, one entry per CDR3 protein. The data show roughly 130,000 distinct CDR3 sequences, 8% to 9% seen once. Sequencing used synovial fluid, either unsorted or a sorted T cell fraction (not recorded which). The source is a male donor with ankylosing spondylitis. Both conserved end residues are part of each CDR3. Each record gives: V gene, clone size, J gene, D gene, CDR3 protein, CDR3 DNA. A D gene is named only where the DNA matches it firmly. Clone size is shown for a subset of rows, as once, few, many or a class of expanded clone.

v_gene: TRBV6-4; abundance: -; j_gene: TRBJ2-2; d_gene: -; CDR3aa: CASSPNRASNTGELFF; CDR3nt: TGTGCCAGCTCCCCCAACAGGGCCTCGAACACCGGGGAGCTGTTTTTT
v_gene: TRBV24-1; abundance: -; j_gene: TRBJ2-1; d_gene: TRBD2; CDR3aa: CATSYGGGGDEQFF; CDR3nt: TGTGCCACCAGTTACGGGGGCGGGGGGGATGAGCAGTTCTTC
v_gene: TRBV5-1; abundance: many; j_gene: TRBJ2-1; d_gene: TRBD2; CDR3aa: CASSRDSGVYNEQFF; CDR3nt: TGCGCCAGCAGTCGAGATAGCGGGGTTTACAATGAGCAGTTCTTC
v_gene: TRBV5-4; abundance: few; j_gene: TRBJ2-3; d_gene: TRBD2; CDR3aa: CASTTSRGADTQYF; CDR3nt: TGTGCCAGCACCACCTCACGGGGGGCAGATACGCAGTATTTT
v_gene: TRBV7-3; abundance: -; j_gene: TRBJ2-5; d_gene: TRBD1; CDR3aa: CASSRGQPQETQYF; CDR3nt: TGTGCCAGCAGCCGGGGACAGCCCCAAGAGACCCAGTACTTC
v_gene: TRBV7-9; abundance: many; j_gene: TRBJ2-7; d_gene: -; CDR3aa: CASSFGEEEQYF; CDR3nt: TGTGCCAGCAGCTTTGGGGAGGAAGAGCAGTACTTC
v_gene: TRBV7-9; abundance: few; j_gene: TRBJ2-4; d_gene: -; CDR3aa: CASTFAKNIQYF; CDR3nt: TGTGCCAGCACATTTGCCAAAAACATTCAGTACTTC
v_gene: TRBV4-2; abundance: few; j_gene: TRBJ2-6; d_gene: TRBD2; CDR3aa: CASSQATGGGLISGANVLTF; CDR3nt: TGTGCCAGCAGCCAGGCAACGGGCGGGGGACTTATCTCTGGGGCCAACGTCCTGACTTTC
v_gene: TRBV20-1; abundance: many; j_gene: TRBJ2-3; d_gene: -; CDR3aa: CSAKSGPSWDTQYF; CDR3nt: TGCAGTGCTAAGAGCGGACCCTCTTGGGATACGCAGTATTTT
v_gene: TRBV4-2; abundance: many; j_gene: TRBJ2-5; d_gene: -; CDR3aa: CASSQGTFQETQYF; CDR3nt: TGTGCCAGCAGCCAGGGGACTTTTCAAGAGACCCAGTACTTC
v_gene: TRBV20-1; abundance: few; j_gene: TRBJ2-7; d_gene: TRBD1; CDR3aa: CSAKKQGAAYEQYF; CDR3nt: TGCAGTGCTAAAAAACAGGGGGCGGCCTACGAGCAGTACTTC
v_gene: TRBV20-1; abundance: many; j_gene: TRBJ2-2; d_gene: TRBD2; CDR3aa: CSAPRTSGRAGTGELFF; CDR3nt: TGCAGTGCTCCCCGGACTAGCGGGAGGGCGGGCACCGGGGAGCTGTTTTTT
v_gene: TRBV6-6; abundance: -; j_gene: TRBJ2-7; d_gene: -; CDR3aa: CASRYGDSYEQYF; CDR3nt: TGTGCCAGCAGGTACGGGGATTCCTACGAGCAGTACTTC
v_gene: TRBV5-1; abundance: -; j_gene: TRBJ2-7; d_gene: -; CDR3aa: CASSEPSSYEQYF; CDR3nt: TGCGCCAGCAGTGAACCGTCCTCCTACGAGCAGTACTTC
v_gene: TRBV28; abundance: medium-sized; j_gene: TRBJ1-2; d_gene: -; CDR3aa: CASSLNYFEIGYTF; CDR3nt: TGTGCCAGCAGTTTAAATTATTTTGAGATCGGCTACACCTTC
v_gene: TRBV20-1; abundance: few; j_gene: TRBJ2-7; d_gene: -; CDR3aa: CSALSRRGYEQYF; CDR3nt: TGCAGTGCTCTGAGTCGGAGAGGCTACGAGCAGTACTTC
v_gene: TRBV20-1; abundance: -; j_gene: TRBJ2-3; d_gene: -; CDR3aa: CSARQGTDTQYF; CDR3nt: TGCAGTGCTAGGCAGGGCACAGATACGCAGTATTTT
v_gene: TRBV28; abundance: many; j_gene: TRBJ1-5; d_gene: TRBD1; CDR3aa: CASSRQGGRNNQPQHF; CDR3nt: TGTGCCAGCAGTCGACAGGGGGGGAGGAACAATCAGCCCCAGCATTTT
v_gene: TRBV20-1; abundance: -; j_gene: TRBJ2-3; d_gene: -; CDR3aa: CSAGGSTDTQYF; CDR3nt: TGCAGTGCCGGAGGGAGCACAGATACGCAGTATTTT
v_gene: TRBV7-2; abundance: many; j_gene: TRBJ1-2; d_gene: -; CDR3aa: CASSLNRNAGYTF; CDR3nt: TGTGCCAGCAGCTTAAACCGGAACGCTGGCTACACCTTC
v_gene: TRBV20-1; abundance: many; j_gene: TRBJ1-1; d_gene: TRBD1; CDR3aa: CSASRDSQLNEAFF; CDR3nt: TGCAGTGCTAGCCGGGACAGCCAATTAAATGAAGCTTTCTTT
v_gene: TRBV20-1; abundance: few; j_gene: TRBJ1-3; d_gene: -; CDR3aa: CSAKPGHLSGNTIYF; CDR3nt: TGCAGTGCTAAACCGGGACACCTCTCTGGAAACACCATATATTTT
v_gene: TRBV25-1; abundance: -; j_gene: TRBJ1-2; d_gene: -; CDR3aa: CASSHRGQQYGYTF; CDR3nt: TGTGCCAGCAGTCATCGCGGGCAGCAATATGGCTACACCTTC
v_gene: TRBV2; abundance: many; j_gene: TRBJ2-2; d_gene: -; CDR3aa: CASRGDTGELFF; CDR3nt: TGTGCCAGCAGGGGGGACACCGGGGAGCTGTTTTTT
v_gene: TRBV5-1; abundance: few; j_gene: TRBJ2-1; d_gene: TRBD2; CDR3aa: CASSLGRGLAVYNEQFF; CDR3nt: TGCGCCAGCAGCTTGGGTAGGGGACTAGCGGTTTACAATGAGCAGTTCTTC